The 23 T cell receptor beta chains below were found in one sample sequenced in a study of immune heterogeneity within non-small cell lung tumors listed by TCRdb under 2018. The TCR template was genomic DNA extracted from bulk tumor tissue, and 600 ng of gDNA was amplified for each sample. During surgery, several biopsies were collected from each primary tumor and placed as far from one another as possible within the tumor mass. The study cohort was described as untreated, and patients were newly diagnosed NSCLC cases undergoing curative surgery. The sample was run on a HiSeq X Ten. A multiplex PCR system amplified the TCR beta CDR3 region, with a first 10-cycle round using 32 V-gene forward and 13 J-gene reverse primers. TCRdb's own reprocessing of the public reads used fastp at Q25 and MiXCR and kept productive beta chains. Entries are consolidated by CDR3 protein sequence, retaining the most common genes and DNA. The sample data list some 14,000 distinct CDR3 sequences, and 25% to 35% of these were observed just once. The ten largest clonotypes hold less than 5% of the sample.

The sample consisted of lung tumor tissue. These receptors originate from a middle-aged man with non-small cell lung cancer.

This clonotype was detected a few times. This sequence joins TRBV20-1 and TRBJ1-4; D is ambiguous. CDR1 and CDR2 (germline): DFQATT, SNEGSKA (reference sequence). The CDR3 spans 13 residues. Trimming stripped 3 bases from V and 8 bases from J, with 13 bases between. The CDR3 here is CSASGGLMEKLFF. CDR3 nucleotide sequence: TGCAGTGCTAGCGGAGGGTTAATGGAAAAACTGTTTTTT.

Comments on this clonotype: A single base separates this from a much larger clone, so it may be a read error. The rearrangement joins TRBV30 to TRBJ2-3, with D perhaps matching TRBD2 (6 bases). Per the germline V gene, CDR1 is GTSNPN and CDR2 is SVGIG (reference sequence). The CDR3 runs 13 residues. CDR3 sequence: CPWSAGFTDTQYF. As DNA, the CDR3 is TGTCCCTGGAGTGCGGGATTCACAGATACGCAGTATTTT.

The chain employs TRBV20-1 and TRBJ1-5; the D is unclear. CDR3 length: 15 residues. V lost 4 bases to trimming and J lost 4 bases, with 17 bases between them. CDR1 DFQATT and CDR2 SNEGSKA come from the germline V gene (reference sequence). CDR3 loop: CSAKKSVAHNQPQHF. The DNA for the CDR3 is TGCAGTGCTAAAAAGAGCGTCGCCCATAATCAGCCCCAGCATTTT.

The table lists this clonotype with a few counts. Germline is not matched at one junction end, which may reflect a read error. The genes are TRBV15 and TRBJ2-1, with a possible D match to TRBD2 (6 bases). Germline-derived CDR1 and CDR2 are LNHNV and YYDKDF (reference sequence). CDR3 length: 15 amino acids. The CDR3 DNA sequence: TGTGCCACCAGCAGCCGGGAGAGGGGACTCAATGAGAAGTTCTTC. Translating gives CATSSRERGLNEKFF.

Concerning this clonotype: Being one base from a much bigger clone, this may be a read error. This chain links TRBV20-1 with TRBJ2-1, with TRBD2 identical over 9 bases. From germline, CDR1 is DFQATT and CDR2 SNEGSKA (reference sequence). CDR3 length: 14 residues. As DNA, the CDR3 is TGCAGTGCTAGTCCAGCGGGAGGTTTAAATGAGCAGTCCTTC. Residues: CSASPAGGLNEQSF.

About this clonotype: This clone may be a read error of a much larger clone one base away. The chain uses TRBV6-4 and TRBJ1-2; the D gene is possibly TRBD1 (6 bases). The CDR3 has 12 residues. The germline V gene encodes CDR1 MRHNA and CDR2 SNTAGT. Trimming took off 3 bases at V and 10 bases at J, with 12 bases between the two ends. CDR3 nucleotide sequence: TGTGCCAGCAGTGATCCAGGGGCTGTCTACACCTTC. Amino acids: CASSDPGAVYTF.

J is TRBJ2-3 and V is TRBV11-1; 12 nucleotides align to TRBD2. The CDR3 runs to 16 residues. J gave up 6 bases and V 6 bases, and 10 bases lay outside the gene matches. The germline V gene has CDR1 SGHAT and CDR2 FQDESV (reference sequence). CDR3 region: CASRSTSGRWDDTQYF. The CDR3 region has the DNA TGTGCCAGCAGGTCAACTAGCGGGAGGTGGGATGATACGCAGTATTTT.

This clonotype was seen a single time. This chain links TRBV9 with TRBJ2-7; 11 nucleotides align to TRBD1. Germline CDR1 is SGDLS and CDR2 is YYNGEE. CDR3 size: 16 residues. With V trimmed by 6 bases and J by 7 bases, 15 bases remained unmatched. CDR3 bases: TGTGCCAGCATCGCGGGCGCCGGGACAGGGGGGTTGGAGCAGTACTTC. Its translation: CASIAGAGTGGLEQYF.

Regarding this clonotype: A much bigger clone sits one base away, suggesting this may be a read error. The rearrangement uses TRBV27 and TRBJ2-7, with TRBD2 as a possible D gene (5 bases). This CDR3 has 13 amino acids. The V end was cut by 6 bases, the J end by 4 bases, with 13 bases between. The germline V gene has CDR1 MNHEY and CDR2 SMNVEV (reference sequence). The chain's CDR3 is CASRREFGYEQYF. CDR3 DNA sequence: TGTGCCAGCAGACGGGAATTCGGGTACGAGCAGTACTTC.

By share of the sample, this clonotype is medium-sized (0.01 to 0.1%). This chain's CDR3 is CASSLKETSGRSWDEQYF. The CDR3 coding sequence is TGCGCCAGCAGCTTAAAGGAGACTAGCGGGAGGAGTTGGGACGAGCAGTACTTC. The chain employs TRBV4-1 and TRBJ2-7; 13 bases are a match to TRBD2. Germline V gives CDR1 MGHRA, CDR2 YSYEKL. CDR3 length equals 18 residues. The V gene end was trimmed by 5 bases and the J gene end by 5 bases; junction bases not matched to a gene: 15.

This clonotype occurred a few times. V usage is TRBV25-1 and J usage is TRBJ1-1; a possible D gene is TRBD1 (5 bases). V lost 7 bases and J 1 base, leaving 10 bases between the germline ends. The germline gives CDR1 MGHDK, CDR2 SYGVNS. The CDR3 runs to 13 residues. CDR3 sequence (DNA): TGTGCCAGCACCGAGGGGCCGAACACTGAAGCTTTCTTT. The encoded protein is CASTEGPNTEAFF.

This clonotype was detected only a few times. The chain couples TRBV5-6 to TRBJ2-1; maybe TRBD1 (5 bases). The V end lost 0 bases, the J end lost 6 bases, and 7 bases lay between the germline ends. Per the germline V gene, CDR1 is SGHDT and CDR2 is YYEEEE. The CDR3 extends over 13 amino acids. The CDR3 reads CASSLDRFNEQFF. CDR3 coding DNA: TGTGCCAGCAGCTTGGACAGGTTCAATGAGCAGTTCTTC.

This clonotype has a handful of counts. The chain is built from TRBV30 and TRBJ2-2, with D unresolved. CDR1 and CDR2 from the germline V gene are GTSNPN and SVGIG (reference sequence). Trimming removed 2 bases at V and 0 bases at J, with 4 bases between. The CDR3 contains 13 residues. CDR3 coding DNA: TGTGCCTGGAGTTCCTCGAACACCGGGGAGCTGTTTTTT. As protein: CAWSSSNTGELFF. The full variable domain, in which reference TRBV30 and TRBJ2-2 provide the parts outside the CDR3, is SQTIHQWPATLVQPVGSPLSLECTVEGTSNPNLYWYRQAAGRGLQLLFYSVGIGQISSEVPQNLSASRPQDRQFILSSKKLLLSDSGFYLCAWSSSNTGELFFGEGSRLTVL.

Comment on this clonotype: Just one base apart from a much larger clone, this may be a read error. This chain links TRBV6-2 or TRBV6-3 with TRBJ2-7, with 7 bases that match TRBD1. The V and J ends lost 7 bases and 1 base, in that order; junction bases with no gene match: 7. The CDR3 is made up of 14 amino acids. CDR1 is MNHEY, CDR2 SVGEGT, per germline. The CDR3 DNA follows: TGTGCCAGCATGCCGGGACAGCTTTCCTACGAGCAGTACTTC. This codes for CASMPGQLSYEQYF.

V and J are TRBV20-1 and TRBJ2-5; D gene ambiguous. The CDR3 spans 14 residues. Germline CDR1 DFQATT, CDR2 SNEGSKA (reference sequence). The V end was cut by 2 bases, the J end by 1 base, with 11 bases between. This chain's CDR3 is CSARRGRPQETQYF. The CDR3 DNA sequence: TGCAGTGCTAGACGAGGACGGCCCCAAGAGACCCAGTACTTC.

Notes on this clonotype: This could be a read error, since a much larger clone is one nucleotide away. The CDR3 nucleotides read TGTGCCAGTAAAAACAGGGGGGTCGCCTACGAGCAGTACTTC. This encodes CASKNRGVAYEQYF. The V and J genes are TRBV19 and TRBJ2-7; 8 positions agree with TRBD1. CDR1 and CDR2 (germline): LNHDA, SQIVND (reference sequence). CDR3 length: 14 residues. V lost 7 bases to trimming and J lost 2 bases; unmatched junction nucleotides: 7. Full variable domain (remainder filled in from reference TRBV19 and TRBJ2-7): DGGITQSPKYLFRKEGQNVTLSCEQNLNHDAMYWYRQDPGQGLRLIYYSQIVNDFQKGDIAEGYSVSREKKESFPLTVTSAQKNPTAFYLCASKNRGVAYEQYFGPGTRLTVT.

A word on this clonotype: A much larger clone differs from this one at a single base, so this may be a read error. The chain couples TRBV6-1 to TRBJ2-7; TRBD1 is a possible D gene (5 bases). The CDR3 is made up of 14 amino acids. V dropped 5 bases and J dropped 5 bases, with 16 bases sitting between them. The germline V gene has CDR1 MNHNS and CDR2 SASEGT. CDR3 region: CASSKDMGRNEQYF. The CDR3 region has the DNA TGTGCCAGCAGTAAGGACATGGGGCGGAACGAGCAGTACTTC.

This clonotype was counted once. Just one base apart from a much larger clone, this may be a read error. The CDR3 nucleotides are TGCGCCAGCAGCCAAGAGGCATGGTTCGGGGACTCCGAGCAGTACTTC. Its translation: CASSQEAWFGDSEQYF. V and J are TRBV4-1 and TRBJ2-7; D is perhaps TRBD2 (6 bases). This CDR3 has 16 residues. Germline lookup yields CDR1 MGHRA and CDR2 YSYEKL. Trimming removed 0 bases at V and 6 bases at J, with 18 bases between.

Of note for this clonotype: The CDR3 carries no conserved terminal phenylalanine or tryptophan, so it likely arises from a read error. The limits of the CDR3 on the DNA are not certain, so only TCRdb's listed CDR3 is given. This chain uses TRBV4-2 with TRBJ2-1; TRBD2 reflects the table's D call only, with no check against the DNA. CDR1 is LGHNA and CDR2 is YNFKEQ in the germline V gene. The CDR3 is 16 residues long, counting both termini. CDR3 loop: CASSQDSSGRNNEQLL.

In the case of this clonotype: A single base separates this from a much larger clone, so it may be a read error. V usage is TRBV7-3 and J usage is TRBJ1-1, with unresolved D. Germline CDR1 and CDR2: SGHTA and FQGTGA. V was trimmed by 6 bases and J by 1 base, leaving 9 bases between them. The CDR3 loop spans 13 amino acids. This chain's CDR3 is CASRTQRNTEAFF. CDR3 in DNA: TGTGCCAGCAGAACCCAGCGGAACACTGAAGCTTTCTTT.

This clonotype turned up a few times. This chain uses TRBV6-1 with TRBJ2-2, with 7 bases that match TRBD1. Germline loops: CDR1 MNHNS, CDR2 SASEGT. This CDR3 has 16 residues. Trimming took 8 bases from V and 3 from J; bases not matched to a gene: 12. The CDR3 sequence: CASDRKGGVDTGELFF. CDR3 DNA sequence: TGTGCCAGCGACAGAAAAGGGGGCGTAGACACCGGGGAGCTGTTTTTT.

This clonotype was seen a few times. The rearrangement links TRBV6-1 to TRBJ1-1, with D possibly matching TRBD1 (6 bases). Trimming removed 7 bases from V and 4 bases from J, with 13 bases in between. The CDR3 loop spans 13 amino acids. CDR1 is MNHNS, CDR2 SASEGT, per germline. The CDR3 here is CASTNGGATEAFF. The CDR3 DNA is TGTGCCAGCACGAATGGGGGGGCCACTGAAGCTTTCTTT.

The CDR3 sequence is CAWSVFGLDNTEAFF. As DNA, the CDR3 is TGTGCCTGGAGTGTATTTGGACTAGATAACACTGAAGCTTTCTTT. The chain joins TRBV30 to TRBJ1-1; D unclear. Germline V CDR1 and CDR2: GTSNPN, SVGIG (reference sequence). V dropped 0 bases and J dropped 2 bases, with 13 bases sitting between them. This CDR3 spans 15 amino acids.